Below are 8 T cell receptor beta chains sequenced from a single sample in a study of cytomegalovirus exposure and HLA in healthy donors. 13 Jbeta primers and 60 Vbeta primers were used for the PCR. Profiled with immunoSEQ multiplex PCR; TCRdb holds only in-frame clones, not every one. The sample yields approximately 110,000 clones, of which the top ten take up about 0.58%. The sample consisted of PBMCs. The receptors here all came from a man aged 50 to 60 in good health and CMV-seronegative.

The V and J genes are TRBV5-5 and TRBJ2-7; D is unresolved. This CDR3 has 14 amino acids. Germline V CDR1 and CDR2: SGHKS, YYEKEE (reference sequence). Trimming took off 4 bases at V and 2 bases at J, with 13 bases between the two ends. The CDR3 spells CASSVTAQAYEQYF. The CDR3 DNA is TGTGCCAGCAGCGTAACAGCTCAGGCCTACGAGCAGTACTTC. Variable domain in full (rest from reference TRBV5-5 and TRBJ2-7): DAGVTQSPTHLIKTRGQQVTLRCSPISGHKSVSWYQQVLGQGPQFIFQYYEKEERGRGNFPDRFSARQFPNYSSELNVNALLLGDSALYLCASSVTAQAYEQYFGPGTRLTVT.

In DNA, the CDR3 is TGTGCCAGCAGCCAAACCGGGACATCGCCCGGCTACACCTTC. Translating it yields CASSQTGTSPGYTF. The genes are TRBV7-2 and TRBJ1-2; maybe TRBD1 (6 bases). This CDR3 has 14 residues. Deletions cut 5 bases from V and 8 bases from J, with 18 bases between. Germline V gene data show CDR1 as SGHTA and CDR2 as FQGNSA.

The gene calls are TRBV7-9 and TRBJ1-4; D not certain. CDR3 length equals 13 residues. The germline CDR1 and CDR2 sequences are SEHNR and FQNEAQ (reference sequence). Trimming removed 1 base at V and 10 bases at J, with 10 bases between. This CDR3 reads CASSLEFGGKLFF. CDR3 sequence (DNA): TGTGCCAGCAGCTTAGAGTTCGGCGGAAAACTGTTTTTT.

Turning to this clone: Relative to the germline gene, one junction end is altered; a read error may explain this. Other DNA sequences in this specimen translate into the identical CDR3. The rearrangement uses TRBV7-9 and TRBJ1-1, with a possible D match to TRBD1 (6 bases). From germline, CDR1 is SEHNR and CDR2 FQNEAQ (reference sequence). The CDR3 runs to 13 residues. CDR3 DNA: TGTGCCAGCAGCGCCCGCAGGGACACTGAGGCTTTCTTT. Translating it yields CASSARRDTEAFF.

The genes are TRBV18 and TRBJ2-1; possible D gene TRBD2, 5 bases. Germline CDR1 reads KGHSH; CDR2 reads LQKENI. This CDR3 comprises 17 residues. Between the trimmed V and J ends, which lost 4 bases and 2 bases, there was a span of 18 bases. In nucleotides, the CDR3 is TGTGCCAGCTCACTGGTCCGGTCCAGCGGTCCCTACAATGAGCAGTTCTTC. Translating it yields CASSLVRSSGPYNEQFF.

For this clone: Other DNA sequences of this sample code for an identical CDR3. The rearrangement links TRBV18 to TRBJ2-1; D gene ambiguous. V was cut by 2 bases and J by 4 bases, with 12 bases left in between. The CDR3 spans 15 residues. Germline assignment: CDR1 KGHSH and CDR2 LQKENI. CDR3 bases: TGTGCCAGCTCACCAAGTACAGTTAATTACAATGAGCAGTTCTTC. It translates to CASSPSTVNYNEQFF.

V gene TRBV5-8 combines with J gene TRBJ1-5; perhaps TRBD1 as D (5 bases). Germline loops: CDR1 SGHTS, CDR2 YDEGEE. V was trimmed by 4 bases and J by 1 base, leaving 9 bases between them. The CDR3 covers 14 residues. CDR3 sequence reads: CASSPWGSNQPQHF. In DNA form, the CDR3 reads TGTGCCAGCAGCCCCTGGGGCAGCAATCAGCCCCAGCATTTT.

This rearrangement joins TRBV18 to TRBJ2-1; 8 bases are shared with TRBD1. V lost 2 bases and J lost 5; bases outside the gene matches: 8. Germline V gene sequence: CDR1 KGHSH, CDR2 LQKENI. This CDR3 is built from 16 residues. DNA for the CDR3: TGTGCCAGCTCACCAGTTCCAGGACAGGGAGACAATGAGCAGTTCTTC. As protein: CASSPVPGQGDNEQFF.